A single sample is the source of the 27 T cell receptor beta chains below, sequenced in a study of cytomegalovirus exposure and HLA in healthy donors. Vbeta (60) and Jbeta (13) primers were used in the PCR. TCRdb's copy holds only in-frame clones and misses some; the assay was immunoSEQ multiplex PCR. The sample lists some 98,000 clones, 81% seen once, with 1.4% to 1.5% in the top ten. What was sequenced was PBMCs. Receptors originate from a man aged 40-49 years in good health and CMV-seronegative.

This chain links TRBV7-2 with TRBJ1-5, with D unresolved. Germline V gene data show CDR1 as SGHTA and CDR2 as FQGNSA. V lost 2 bases to trimming and J lost 10 bases, with 15 bases between them. The CDR3 loop spans 14 amino acids. CDR3 DNA: TGTGCCAGCAGCTTAATCCGCGGGGTCGAACCCCAGCATTTT. Its protein product is CASSLIRGVEPQHF.

Regarding this clone: Germline and junction disagree at one end, which may indicate a read error. The chain recombines TRBV5-4 with TRBJ2-1; TRBD2 matches 7 bases. CDR1 is SGHNT and CDR2 is YYREEE in the germline V gene (reference sequence). The CDR3 is made up of 12 amino acids. The CDR3 is CASSLPSGAKVF. The CDR3 DNA is TGTGCCAGCAGCTTGCCCAGCGGGGCGAAGGTCTTC.

This chain connects TRBV4-3 to TRBJ2-5, with 8 bases aligning to TRBD1. This CDR3 has 16 residues. Looked up from germline, CDR1 is LGHNA and CDR2 is YSLEER. V lost 1 base to trimming and J lost 5 bases; unmatched junction nucleotides: 9. CDR3 region: CASSQVPGTGIETQYF. CDR3 DNA sequence: TGCGCCAGCAGCCAAGTCCCCGGGACAGGTATCGAGACCCAGTACTTC.

The rearrangement uses TRBV4-1 and TRBJ2-7; 7 bases are a match to TRBD1. Germline V lookup: CDR1 MGHRA, CDR2 YSYEKL. Trimming cost V 1 base and J 2 bases; bases outside gene matches: 5. CDR3 length: 15 residues. Here the CDR3 reads CASSQAGTATYEQYF. CDR3 coding DNA: TGCGCCAGCAGCCAAGCCGGGACAGCCACCTACGAGCAGTACTTC.

The CDR3 reads CASSITGSDTQYF. In nucleotides, the CDR3 is TGTGCCAGCAGCATCACAGGGTCAGATACGCAGTATTTT. The chain employs TRBV7-6 and TRBJ2-3, with D possibly TRBD1 on 6 matching bases. The CDR3 has 13 residues. Germline V gives CDR1 SGHVS, CDR2 FNYEAQ. V lost 5 bases to trimming and J lost 4 bases, with 10 bases between them.

The chain joins TRBV6-1 to TRBJ2-7; possibly TRBD1 for D (5 bases). V lost 4 bases to trimming and J lost 7 bases, with 11 bases between them. Germline V lookup: CDR1 MNHNS, CDR2 SASEGT. The CDR3 covers 12 residues. CDR3 loop: CASSVVPGEQYF. CDR3 coding DNA: TGTGCCAGCAGTGTCGTTCCAGGGGAGCAGTACTTC.

The chain has TRBV4-2 and TRBJ2-5; D perhaps matches TRBD1 (6 bases). CDR1 and CDR2 from the germline V gene are LGHNA and YNFKEQ. Trimming took off 3 bases at V and 1 base at J, with 18 bases between the two ends. This CDR3 is built from 17 residues. DNA of the CDR3: TGTGCCAGCAGCCATTCTCCAGCTAGCAGGGGCCAAGAGACCCAGTACTTC. Protein: CASSHSPASRGQETQYF.

This clone has just a few counts. The genes are TRBV5-1 and TRBJ2-5, with 8 positions matching TRBD2. The CDR3 runs to 19 residues. V lost 4 bases and J lost 1; bases outside the gene matches: 18. Germline CDR1 SGHRS, CDR2 YFSETQ. CDR3 residues: CASSQSSKRVAGGQETQYF. As DNA, the CDR3 is TGCGCCAGCAGCCAGAGCAGTAAGAGGGTCGCGGGGGGCCAAGAGACCCAGTACTTC. The full variable domain, its missing parts supplied by reference TRBV5-1 and TRBJ2-5, is KAGVTQTPRYLIKTRGQQVTLSCSPISGHRSVSWYQQTPGQGLQFLFEYFSETQRNKGNFPGRFSGRQFSNSRSEMNVSTLELGDSALYLCASSQSSKRVAGGQETQYFGPGTRLLVL.

The count of this clone is one. The chain is built from TRBV4-2 and TRBJ1-5; D not certain. V lost 0 bases and J lost 0, with 18 bases in between. Germline V gene lookup returns CDR1 LGHNA and CDR2 YNFKEQ. The CDR3 consists of 19 residues. In DNA, the CDR3 is TGTGCCAGCAGCCAAGATCTCAGTATTTCGGGATCTAGCAATCAGCCCCAGCATTTT. As protein: CASSQDLSISGSSNQPQHF.

This sequence joins TRBV11-2 and TRBJ1-3; D not resolved. Trimming took 4 bases from V and 4 from J, leaving 8 bases between them. Germline values: CDR1 SGHAT, CDR2 FQNNGV. The CDR3 is 13 amino acids. In DNA form, the CDR3 reads TGTGCCAGCAGCTCGGGGATCGGAAACACCATATATTTT. Translating it yields CASSSGIGNTIYF.

The CDR3 nucleotides are TGTGCCAGCAGACCACAGGGATATCTTGAGACCCAGTACTTC. This translates into CASRPQGYLETQYF. The chain couples TRBV27 to TRBJ2-5, with D maybe TRBD1 (6 bases). Trimming took off 6 bases at V and 5 bases at J, with 16 bases between the two ends. Per germline, CDR1 MNHEY and CDR2 SMNVEV (reference sequence). This CDR3 contains 14 residues.

The chain uses TRBV7-9 and TRBJ2-2; 8 nucleotides agree with TRBD1. V gave up 2 bases and J gave up 1 base; unmatched junction bases: 3. Germline V gene data show CDR1 as SEHNR and CDR2 as FQNEAQ (reference sequence). This CDR3 region has 16 residues. CDR3 sequence: CASSLWTGLNTGELFF. DNA of the CDR3: TGTGCCAGCAGCTTATGGACAGGGTTGAACACCGGGGAGCTGTTTTTT.

This clone showed up just a few times. V and J are TRBV28 and TRBJ1-5; 8 nucleotides line up with TRBD1. The CDR3 loop spans 14 amino acids. From germline, CDR1 is MDHEN and CDR2 SYDVKM. V shed 5 bases, J shed 2 bases, and the junction held 2 bases outside the gene matches. CDR3 residues: CASSQGQGNQPQHF. CDR3 coding DNA: TGTGCCAGCAGTCAGGGACAGGGCAATCAGCCCCAGCATTTT.

This clone has a single count. This rearrangement joins TRBV18 to TRBJ2-7, with TRBD2 matching 11 bases. J was trimmed by 3 bases and V by 5 bases; bases with no gene match: 3. The CDR3 runs to 14 residues. Germline CDR1 and CDR2: KGHSH and LQKENI. CDR3 coding DNA: TGTGCCAGCTCAACCCTAGCGGGGGGCTACGAGCAGTACTTC. It codes for CASSTLAGGYEQYF.

The rearrangement uses TRBV6-5 and TRBJ1-6; 7 bases map to TRBD1. Trimming took 6 bases from V and 11 from J; bases not matched to a gene: 10. The germline gives CDR1 MNHEY, CDR2 SVGAGI. CDR3 length: 14 residues. The CDR3 sequence: CASSPGTAAPPLHF. Here the CDR3 DNA reads TGTGCCAGCAGCCCCGGGACAGCCGCTCCACCCCTCCACTTT.

V gene TRBV9 combines with J gene TRBJ1-2; 10 positions match TRBD1. The CDR3 has 14 amino acids. J lost 2 bases, V lost 3 bases, and 1 base had no gene match. Germline CDR1 SGDLS, CDR2 YYNGEE. In DNA form, the CDR3 reads TGTGCCAGCAGCGCGGGACAGGGGAACTATGGCTACACCTTC. Its protein is CASSAGQGNYGYTF. The full variable domain, in which reference TRBV9 and TRBJ1-2 provide the parts outside the CDR3, is DSGVTQTPKHLITATGQRVTLRCSPRSGDLSVYWYQQSLDQGLQFLIQYYNGEERAKGNILERFSAQQFPDLHSELNLSSLELGDSALYFCASSAGQGNYGYTFGSGTRLTVV.

The chain has TRBV28 and TRBJ1-5; D call uncertain. Between the trimmed V and J ends, which lost 7 bases and 5 bases, there was a span of 9 bases. Germline assignment: CDR1 MDHEN and CDR2 SYDVKM. The CDR3 consists of 12 residues. CDR3 residues: CASNLGDQPQHF. DNA for the CDR3: TGTGCCAGCAATCTAGGCGATCAGCCCCAGCATTTT. The full variable domain, in which reference TRBV28 and TRBJ1-5 provide the parts outside the CDR3, is DVKVTQSSRYLVKRTGEKVFLECVQDMDHENMFWYRQDPGLGLRLIYFSYDVKMKEKGDIPEGYSVSREKKERFSLILESASTNQTSMYLCASNLGDQPQHFGDGTRLSIL.

V is TRBV28 and J is TRBJ1-1; D not resolved. Trimming cost V 8 bases and J 2 bases, with 12 bases left between them. Per the germline V gene, CDR1 is MDHEN and CDR2 is SYDVKM. CDR3 length: 13 amino acids. CDR3 protein: CASSQMGNTEAFF. CDR3 in DNA: TGTGCCAGCTCTCAGATGGGCAACACTGAAGCTTTCTTT.

The rearrangement uses TRBV19 and TRBJ2-7, with 8 bases matching TRBD1. The CDR3 has 13 residues. Unmatched junction bases numbered 7, after V lost 5 bases and J lost 7 bases. Germline loops: CDR1 LNHDA, CDR2 SQIVND (reference sequence). CDR3 sequence (DNA): TGTGCCAGTAGTCCCCAGGGGGCAGAGGAGCAGTACTTC. Encoded protein: CASSPQGAEEQYF. Using reference TRBV19 and TRBJ2-7 for the parts outside the CDR3, the full variable domain is DGGITQSPKYLFRKEGQNVTLSCEQNLNHDAMYWYRQDPGQGLRLIYYSQIVNDFQKGDIAEGYSVSREKKESFPLTVTSAQKNPTAFYLCASSPQGAEEQYFGPGTRLTVT.

This clone was seen more than once but under ten times. The chain is built from TRBV5-1 and TRBJ1-4; D is undetermined. Germline V gene lookup returns CDR1 SGHRS and CDR2 YFSETQ. The CDR3 length is 13 residues. Trimming took off 2 bases at V and 8 bases at J, with 10 bases between the two ends. CDR3 protein: CASSFLGLEKLFF. CDR3 DNA: TGCGCCAGCAGCTTCCTTGGTCTAGAAAAACTGTTTTTT.

For this clone: The sample carries other DNA sequences with the same CDR3. J is TRBJ2-1 and V is TRBV6-1, with D maybe TRBD1 (6 bases). Germline CDR1 is MNHNS and CDR2 is SASEGT. The CDR3 has 14 residues. V was shortened by 4 bases and J by 5 bases, with 12 bases between the two germline ends. This chain's CDR3 is CASSVRTANNEQFF. CDR3 DNA sequence: TGTGCCAGCAGTGTTCGGACAGCGAACAATGAGCAGTTCTTC.

The genes are TRBV5-4 and TRBJ2-3; 8 bases match TRBD2. V lost 0 bases and J lost 3; bases outside the gene matches: 9. Germline V gene data show CDR1 as SGHNT and CDR2 as YYREEE (reference sequence). This CDR3 is built from 17 residues. In nucleotides, the CDR3 is TGTGCCAGCAGCTTGGCGGGGGGCGGGGGGCAAACAGATACGCAGTATTTT. Translating gives CASSLAGGGGQTDTQYF.

This clone was seen a few times. The V and J genes are TRBV4-1 and TRBJ1-6, with D tentatively TRBD1 (5 bases). This CDR3 has 15 amino acids. Per the germline V gene, CDR1 is MGHRA and CDR2 is YSYEKL. V shed 2 bases and J shed 8 bases, with 13 bases lying between them. The CDR3 loop is CASSQPARVDSPLHF. Written as DNA, the CDR3 is TGCGCCAGCAGCCAACCCGCCAGGGTGGATTCACCCCTCCACTTT.

The chain employs TRBV7-9 and TRBJ1-5; weak D call: TRBD1 (6 bases). The V end was cut by 3 bases, the J end by 11 bases, with 14 bases between. CDR3 length: 13 residues. Germline V lookup: CDR1 SEHNR, CDR2 FQNEAQ (reference sequence). CDR3 residues: CASSFAGASAQHF. DNA for the CDR3: TGTGCCAGCAGCTTCGCAGGGGCCTCAGCCCAGCATTTT.

The chain combines TRBV10-3 with TRBJ1-2, with 7 bases identical to TRBD1. Germline trimming cut 0 bases from V and 0 bases from J; bases unmatched to any gene: 4. CDR1 and CDR2 (germline): ENHRY, SYGVKD. CDR3 length: 16 amino acids. DNA of the CDR3: TGTGCCATCAGTGAGTCGACAGGGCTTTCTAACTATGGCTACACCTTC. Amino acid sequence: CAISESTGLSNYGYTF.

The genes are TRBV4-1 and TRBJ2-2; D call uncertain. The CDR3 length is 12 residues. CDR1 MGHRA and CDR2 YSYEKL come from the germline V gene. V lost 1 base to trimming and J lost 7 bases, with 4 bases between them. CDR3 protein: CASSQAVGELFF. The CDR3 coding sequence is TGCGCCAGCAGCCAAGCGGTCGGGGAGCTGTTTTTT.

The chain carries TRBV19 and TRBJ2-3; 10 nucleotides match TRBD1. This CDR3 comprises 14 residues. In germline, CDR1 is LNHDA, CDR2 SQIVND (reference sequence). The V and J ends lost 9 bases and 3 bases, in that order; junction bases with no gene match: 6. The CDR3 DNA is TGTGCCAGCAGACAGGGGGCTGTGACAGATACGCAGTATTTT. It yields the protein CASRQGAVTDTQYF.